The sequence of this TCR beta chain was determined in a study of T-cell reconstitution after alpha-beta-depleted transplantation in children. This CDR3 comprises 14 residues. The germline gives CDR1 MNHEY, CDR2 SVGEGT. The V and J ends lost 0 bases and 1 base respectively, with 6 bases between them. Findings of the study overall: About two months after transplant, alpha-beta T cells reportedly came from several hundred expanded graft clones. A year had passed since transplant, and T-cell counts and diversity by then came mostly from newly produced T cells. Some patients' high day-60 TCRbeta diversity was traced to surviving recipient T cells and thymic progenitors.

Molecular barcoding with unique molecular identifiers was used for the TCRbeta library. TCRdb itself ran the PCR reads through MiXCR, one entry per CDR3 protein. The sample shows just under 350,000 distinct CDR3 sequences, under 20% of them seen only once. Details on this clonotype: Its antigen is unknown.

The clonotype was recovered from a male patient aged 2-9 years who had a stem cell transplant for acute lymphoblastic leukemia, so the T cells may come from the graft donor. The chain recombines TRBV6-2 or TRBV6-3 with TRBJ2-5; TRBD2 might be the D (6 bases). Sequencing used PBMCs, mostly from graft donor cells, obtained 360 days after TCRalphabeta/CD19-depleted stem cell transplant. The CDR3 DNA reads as TGTGCCAGCAGTTACTCGCGGGGCCAAGAGACCCAGTACTTC. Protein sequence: CASSYSRGQETQYF.